Below are 10 T cell receptor beta chains sequenced from a single sample in a study of CD8 T cells in Susac syndrome. RNA in amounts of about 0.5 to 1 ug was reverse transcribed with random hexamers. MiXCR was run by TCRdb on the immunoSEQ multiplex PCR reads, yielding one entry per CDR3 protein. The sample gives roughly 80,000 distinct CDR3 sequences, around 94% of which show up once; approximately 0.26% is in the top ten. The specimen was CD8+ T cells from PBMCs. All receptors derive from a human donor in good health.

This CDR3 reads CASIIQGGGYGYTF. CDR3 DNA sequence: TGTGCCAGCATTATCCAAGGGGGGGGCTATGGCTACACCTTC. The rearrangement joins TRBV28 to TRBJ1-2; possibly TRBD1 for D (6 bases). The CDR3 contains 14 residues. V was clipped by 7 bases and J by 4 bases, with 16 bases between them. Germline V gene lookup returns CDR1 MDHEN and CDR2 SYDVKM.

The rearrangement links TRBV27 to TRBJ1-5, with D hard to call. The CDR3 has 15 residues. Per germline, CDR1 MNHEY and CDR2 SMNVEV (reference sequence). Trimming left V 2 bases short and J 1 base short, with 9 bases between. For the CDR3, the DNA is TGTGCCAGCAGTTTACGGGGAATGAGCAATCAGCCCCAGCATTTT. Translated, it gives CASSLRGMSNQPQHF.

The DNA of the CDR3 is TGCGCCAGCAGCCCCCTCGAGCCAAGCACAGATACGCAGTATTTT. The encoded protein is CASSPLEPSTDTQYF. The rearrangement uses TRBV5-1 and TRBJ2-3; D is unclear. CDR3 length: 15 amino acids. The V end was cut by 4 bases, the J end by 0 bases, with 12 bases between. Per germline, CDR1 SGHRS and CDR2 YFSETQ.

This rearrangement joins TRBV4-1 to TRBJ2-5, with a possible D match to TRBD1 (6 bases). The V gene's germline CDR1 is MGHRA and CDR2 YSYEKL. The CDR3 loop spans 16 amino acids. Trimming pared 0 bases from V and 1 base from J, leaving 12 bases between. The CDR3 sequence is CASSQESTGPQETQYF. The DNA for the CDR3 is TGCGCCAGCAGCCAAGAATCCACAGGGCCCCAAGAGACCCAGTACTTC.

The chain combines TRBV27 with TRBJ2-2, with D possibly being TRBD2 (6 bases). Deletions cut 4 bases from V and 1 base from J, with 13 bases between. Germline lookup yields CDR1 MNHEY and CDR2 SMNVEV (reference sequence). This CDR3 has 16 amino acids. CDR3 in amino acids: CASSSRGKGNTGELFF. CDR3 in DNA: TGTGCCAGCAGTTCACGGGGGAAGGGGAACACCGGGGAGCTGTTTTTT.

The chain recombines TRBV12-3 or TRBV12-4 with TRBJ2-1, with D perhaps given as TRBD1 or TRBD2 (6 bases each). Trimming stripped 7 bases from V and 9 bases from J, with 16 bases between. CDR3 length: 13 residues. The CDR3 reads CASNLGGSSEQFF. The CDR3 bases are TGTGCCAGCAACCTAGGGGGGAGCAGTGAGCAGTTCTTC.

The chain uses TRBV3-1 and TRBJ1-1; D not certain. This CDR3 contains 12 residues. The germline V gene has CDR1 LGHDT and CDR2 YNNKEL (reference sequence). V gave up 5 bases and J gave up 2 bases, with 6 bases separating them. The CDR3 DNA reads as TGTGCCAGCAGCAAATTAAACACTGAAGCTTTCTTT. Translating gives CASSKLNTEAFF.

The rearrangement uses TRBV28 and TRBJ2-5; maybe TRBD2 (6 bases). The CDR3 extends over 14 amino acids. CDR1 and CDR2 (germline): MDHEN, SYDVKM. Trimming shortened V by 5 bases and J by 1 base, and 11 bases separated the two germline ends. The CDR3 spells CASSTRGLQETQYF. DNA of the CDR3: TGTGCCAGCAGTACCCGGGGACTCCAAGAGACCCAGTACTTC.

This chain joins TRBV5-1 and TRBJ1-5; D remains ambiguous. The CDR3 spans 15 residues. The germline V gene has CDR1 SGHRS and CDR2 YFSETQ. Trimming pared 0 bases from V and 4 bases from J, leaving 11 bases between. The CDR3: CASSLASGQNQPQHF. In nucleotides, the CDR3 is TGCGCCAGCAGCTTGGCATCTGGGCAAAATCAGCCCCAGCATTTT.

The chain uses TRBV7-6 and TRBJ2-3, with a possible D match to TRBD2 (5 bases). V was cut by 1 base and J by 4 bases, with 6 bases left in between. The CDR3 sequence is 13 residues long. The V gene's germline CDR1 is SGHVS and CDR2 FNYEAQ. The CDR3 nucleotides are TGTGCCAGCAGCTTAGGAGGGCCAGATACGCAGTATTTT. Translated: CASSLGGPDTQYF. The whole variable domain, remainder taken from reference TRBV7-6 and TRBJ2-3, is GAGVSQSPRYKVTKRGQDVALRCDPISGHVSLYWYRQALGQGPEFLTYFNYEAQQDKSGLPNDRFSAERPEGSISTLTIQRTEQRDSAMYRCASSLGGPDTQYFGPGTRLTVL.